The 21 T cell receptor beta chains below all came from one sample that was sequenced in a study of blood T cell repertoires in COVID-19. This table comes from immunoSEQ multiplex PCR, and its TCRdb copy is limited to in-frame clones, with some not included. This table holds 25,000 to 30,000 clones, around 88% found once. Sequenced input: peripheral blood. Receptors were obtained from a human donor in a cohort sampled during active COVID-19.

In this sample, this clone turned up a few times. The chain recombines TRBV3-1 (or the pseudogene TRBV3-2) with TRBJ2-2; D call uncertain. The CDR3 has 12 residues. Germline V CDR1 and CDR2: LGHDT, YNNKEL (reference sequence). Trimming removed 4 bases from V and 6 bases from J, with 6 bases in between. The CDR3 DNA reads as TGTGCCAGCAGCCCCCTTTCCGGGGAGCTGTTTTTT. This translates into CASSPLSGELFF.

The V and J genes are TRBV5-4 and TRBJ2-5; TRBD2 matches 13 bases. The length of the CDR3 is 16 residues. V gave up 4 bases and J gave up 4 bases; unmatched junction bases: 7. Germline V lookup: CDR1 SGHNT, CDR2 YYREEE (reference sequence). CDR3 sequence reads: CASSRRLAGGRETQYF. Written as DNA, the CDR3 is TGTGCCAGCAGCAGGAGACTAGCGGGGGGTAGAGAGACCCAGTACTTC.

The genes are TRBV5-4 and TRBJ2-1; 7 bases are shared with TRBD1. There are 15 residues in the CDR3. CDR1 SGHNT and CDR2 YYREEE come from the germline V gene (reference sequence). Trimming cost V 2 bases and J 6 bases; bases outside gene matches: 8. The CDR3 bases are TGTGCCAGCAGCTTCTTAACAGGGGACGGCAATGAGCAGTTCTTC. Translating it yields CASSFLTGDGNEQFF.

CDR3 nucleotide sequence: TGTGCCAGCAGCCAGGGCGGGATGGACAATGAGCAGTTCTTC. Its translation: CASSQGGMDNEQFF. The V and J genes are TRBV3-1 (or the pseudogene TRBV3-2) and TRBJ2-1, with a possible D match to TRBD2 (6 bases). The V end lost 3 bases, the J end lost 5 bases, and 11 bases lay between the germline ends. Germline values: CDR1 LGHDT, CDR2 YNNKEL (reference sequence). The CDR3 totals 14 residues.

The chain combines TRBV28 with TRBJ1-5; D is perhaps TRBD1 (5 bases). The V gene's germline CDR1 is MDHEN and CDR2 SYDVKM. Trimming took 7 bases from V and 4 from J, leaving 14 bases between them. This CDR3 has 14 amino acids. The CDR3 sequence is CASTQGGANQPQHF. The DNA for the CDR3 is TGTGCCAGCACCCAAGGTGGGGCTAATCAGCCCCAGCATTTT.

The chain carries TRBV11-2 and TRBJ1-2; D gene ambiguous. With 0 bases removed from V and 7 bases from J, the gap between germline ends came to 9 bases. This CDR3 has 13 residues. Germline V gene lookup returns CDR1 SGHAT and CDR2 FQNNGV. CDR3 in amino acids: CASSLEVGVGYTF. The CDR3 DNA follows: TGTGCCAGCAGCTTAGAGGTTGGAGTTGGCTACACCTTC.

V and J are TRBV28 and TRBJ1-2; no firm D call. The CDR3 is 14 residues long. Looked up from germline, CDR1 is MDHEN and CDR2 is SYDVKM. V was cut by 5 bases and J by 4 bases, with 14 bases left in between. The CDR3 sequence is CASSLGGGFYGYTF. As DNA, the CDR3 is TGTGCCAGCAGTCTCGGTGGAGGGTTCTATGGCTACACCTTC.

This clone has a handful of counts. The chain recombines TRBV6-2 or TRBV6-3 with TRBJ2-2, with D tentatively TRBD2 (5 bases). The CDR3 has 15 residues. Germline CDR1 and CDR2: MNHEY and SVGEGT. Trimming removed 4 bases at V and 6 bases at J, with 15 bases between. The CDR3 reads CASSFHEGTAGELFF. In DNA, the CDR3 is TGTGCCAGCAGTTTTCACGAGGGAACGGCCGGGGAGCTGTTTTTT.

This rearrangement joins TRBV10-3 to TRBJ2-2, with D possibly matching TRBD2 (6 bases). Germline loops: CDR1 ENHRY, CDR2 SYGVKD. This CDR3 is built from 15 residues. The V and J ends lost 10 bases and 2 bases respectively, with 17 bases between them. The CDR3 bases are TGTGCCAGCCGGGGGACGGGCCTCAACACCGGGGAGCTGTTTTTT. Protein sequence: CASRGTGLNTGELFF.

This chain links TRBV7-2 with TRBJ2-7; possibly TRBD1 for D (6 bases). The CDR3 covers 13 residues. V was cut by 5 bases and J by 5 bases, with 13 bases left in between. Germline V lookup: CDR1 SGHTA, CDR2 FQGNSA. The CDR3 DNA follows: TGTGCCAGCAGCAACAGGGTAAGCAACGAGCAGTACTTC. It is translated as CASSNRVSNEQYF.

V is TRBV28 and J is TRBJ2-5; D is possibly TRBD2 (6 bases). The CDR3 runs 16 residues. Germline values: CDR1 MDHEN, CDR2 SYDVKM. Trimming removed 8 bases from V and 4 bases from J, with 23 bases in between. CDR3 in DNA: TGTGCCAGCGGGTCGCGTTGGGGGGAATTTGGAGAGACCCAGTACTTC. It encodes CASGSRWGEFGETQYF.

The chain links TRBV6-2 or TRBV6-3 to TRBJ2-3; 9 nucleotides line up with TRBD2. The germline V gene encodes CDR1 MNHEY and CDR2 SVGEGT. The V gene end was trimmed by 6 bases and the J gene end by 5 bases; junction bases not matched to a gene: 12. The CDR3 loop spans 16 amino acids. For the CDR3, the DNA is TGTGCCAGCAGCCTGAGACCGGGACTAGCAGGAGATACGCAGTATTTT. Its protein product is CASSLRPGLAGDTQYF.

The chain uses TRBV5-1 and TRBJ2-2, with a weak D call TRBD2 (6 bases). CDR1 SGHRS and CDR2 YFSETQ come from the germline V gene. The CDR3 length is 15 residues. The V gene lost 1 base and the J gene lost 5 bases, with 12 bases spanning the gap. DNA for the CDR3: TGCGCCAGCAGCTTGTTTCCAGGAGGGACCGGGGAGCTGTTTTTT. It yields the protein CASSLFPGGTGELFF.

This chain links TRBV5-6 with TRBJ1-2; possibly TRBD1 for D (6 bases). Germline lookup yields CDR1 SGHDT and CDR2 YYEEEE. This CDR3 contains 14 residues. Trimming shortened V by 2 bases and J by 9 bases, and 17 bases separated the two germline ends. CDR3 in amino acids: CASSFGQTPGSYTF. The CDR3 DNA follows: TGTGCCAGCAGCTTTGGACAGACGCCAGGTAGCTACACCTTC.

Only a few counts were recorded for this clone. The rearrangement links TRBV24-1 to TRBJ2-2; 9 bases align to TRBD1. The CDR3 consists of 15 residues. Germline CDR1 and CDR2: KGHDR and SFDVKD. With V trimmed by 5 bases and J by 6 bases, 6 bases remained unmatched. Written as DNA, the CDR3 is TGTGCCACCAGTGGAGAGACAGGGGGTTCCGGGGAGCTGTTTTTT. This codes for CATSGETGGSGELFF.

The CDR3 reads CARSLKEAYTDTQYF. CDR3 nucleotides: TGTGCCAGAAGCTTGAAAGAAGCGTACACAGATACGCAGTATTTT. This rearrangement joins TRBV5-3 to TRBJ2-3; no clear D gene. TRBV5-3 counts as an open reading frame of uncertain function. This CDR3 contains 15 residues. V lost 1 base to trimming and J lost 2 bases, with 11 bases between them.

The V and J genes are TRBV18 and TRBJ2-5, with 7 nucleotides matching TRBD1. After removal of 0 bases from V and 0 bases from J, the junction contained 1 base not matched to a gene. The CDR3 has 15 residues. Germline V gives CDR1 KGHSH, CDR2 LQKENI. CDR3 loop: CASSPPGQYQETQYF. Written as DNA, the CDR3 is TGTGCCAGCTCACCACCGGGACAGTACCAAGAGACCCAGTACTTC.

The rearrangement joins TRBV6-5 to TRBJ1-4; the D is unclear. CDR3 size: 15 residues. Germline values: CDR1 MNHEY, CDR2 SVGAGI. V lost 6 bases to trimming and J lost 6 bases, with 17 bases between them. Written as DNA, the CDR3 is TGTGCCAGCAGAAACACGATAGCGCCCGATGAAAAACTGTTTTTT. It yields the protein CASRNTIAPDEKLFF.

This clone was observed once. The V gene is TRBV28, the J gene TRBJ1-2; 9 bases are a match to TRBD1. Germline-derived CDR1 and CDR2 are MDHEN and SYDVKM. Trimming removed 5 bases from V and 2 bases from J; junction bases left unmatched: 3. The CDR3 contains 14 residues. CDR3 region: CASSPGTGNYGYTF. The CDR3 nucleotides read TGTGCCAGCAGTCCCGGGACAGGGAACTATGGCTACACCTTC.

This clone turned up a few times. Other DNA variants within this sample encode the same CDR3. CDR3: CASSERGVGNTEAFF. The CDR3 bases are TGTGCCAGCAGTGAACGGGGAGTAGGCAACACTGAAGCTTTCTTT. This rearrangement joins TRBV2 to TRBJ1-1; no clear D. Per the germline V gene, CDR1 is SNHLY and CDR2 is FYNNEI. Trimming took off 2 bases at V and 2 bases at J, with 12 bases between the two ends. CDR3 length: 15 amino acids.

The chain combines TRBV3-1 (or the pseudogene TRBV3-2) with TRBJ2-5, with 10 positions matching TRBD2. CDR3 length equals 14 residues. Germline loops: CDR1 LGHDT, CDR2 YNNKEL (reference sequence). Unmatched junction bases numbered 0, after V lost 0 bases and J lost 5 bases. CDR3 DNA: TGTGCCAGCAGCCAAGAAGCGGGGGGGGAGACCCAGTACTTC. It yields the protein CASSQEAGGETQYF.